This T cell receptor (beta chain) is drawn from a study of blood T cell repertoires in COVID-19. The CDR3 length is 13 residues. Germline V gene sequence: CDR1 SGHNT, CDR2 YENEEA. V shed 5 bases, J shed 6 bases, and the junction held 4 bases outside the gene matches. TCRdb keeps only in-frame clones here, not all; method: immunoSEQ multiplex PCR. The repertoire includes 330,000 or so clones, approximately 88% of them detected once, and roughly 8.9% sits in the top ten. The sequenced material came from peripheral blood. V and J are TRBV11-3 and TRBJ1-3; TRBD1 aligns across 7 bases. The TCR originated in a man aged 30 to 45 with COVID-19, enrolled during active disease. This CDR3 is CASSQGVSNTIYF. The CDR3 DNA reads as TGTGCCAGCAGCCAGGGGGTCTCAAACACCATATATTTT.